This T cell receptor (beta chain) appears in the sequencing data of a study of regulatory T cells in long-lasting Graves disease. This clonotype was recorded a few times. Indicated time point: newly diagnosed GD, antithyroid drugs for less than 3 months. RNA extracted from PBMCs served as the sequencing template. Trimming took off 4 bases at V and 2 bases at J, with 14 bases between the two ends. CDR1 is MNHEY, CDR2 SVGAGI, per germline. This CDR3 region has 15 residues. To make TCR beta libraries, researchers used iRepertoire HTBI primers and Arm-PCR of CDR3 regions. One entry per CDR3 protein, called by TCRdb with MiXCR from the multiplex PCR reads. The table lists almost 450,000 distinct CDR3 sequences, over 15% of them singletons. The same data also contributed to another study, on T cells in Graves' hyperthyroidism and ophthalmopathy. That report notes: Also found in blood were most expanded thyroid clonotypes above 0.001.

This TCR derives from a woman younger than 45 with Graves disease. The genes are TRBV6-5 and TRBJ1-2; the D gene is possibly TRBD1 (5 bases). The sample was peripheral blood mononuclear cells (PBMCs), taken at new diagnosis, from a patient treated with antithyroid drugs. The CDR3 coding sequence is TGTGCCAGCAGTTGGTCCACAGGCCTAAACTATGGCTACACCTTC. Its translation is CASSWSTGLNYGYTF.